This T cell receptor beta chain appears in the sequencing data of a study of CD8+ T cells in alopecia areata (dated by TCRdb to 2016 to 2019). Turning to the overall study: The treated patients, all with moderate-to-severe alopecia areata, were enrolled in an open-label pilot trial of oral tofacitinib given at 5 to 10 mg twice daily. Patients received tofacitinib for 6 to 18 months and were then followed off drug for 6 months to check for delayed response and recurrence. Disease severity in treated patients was measured with the SALT score, which quantifies the percentage of affected scalp surface area. In both human patients and the C3H/HeJ mouse model, the study applied high-throughput TCRbeta sequencing to look at T cell clonal expansion in alopecia areata. Scalp tissue and sorted CD4+ and CD8+ peripheral blood T cells from patchy and totalis/universalis alopecia areata patients and from healthy controls were covered by human TCRbeta sequencing. Biopsies were taken from tofacitinib-treated patients at baseline and at 4 and 24 weeks of treatment, and a later scalp biopsy was taken in several of the tofacitinib-treated patients. Clonality in the scalp was compared among normal scalp (n=4), patchy alopecia areata scalp (n=8), and alopecia totalis/universalis scalp (n=8). RNA came from the PAXgene miRNA kit for fixed scalp, the miRNeasy kit for PBMCs, and the RNeasy kit for mouse skin. TCRbeta CDR3 regions were amplified by immunoSEQ multiplex PCR with 35 Vbeta forward and 13 Jbeta reverse primers.

The intended sense of this specimen's time point label: roughly 24 weeks on oral tofacitinib. This specimen's treatment or condition label, per the study, means: oral pan-JAK inhibitor, 5-10 mg twice daily. Lesional scalp punch biopsies and peripheral blood were collected from alopecia areata patients. PBMCs were isolated by density centrifugation and stained for CD3, CD4 and CD8, after which CD4+ and CD8+ T cells were sorted on a FACSAria. Receptor amplification or capture employed the immunoSEQ multiplex PCR assay. RNA was extracted from all samples and reverse transcribed into cDNA as template for TCR sequencing. SuperScript III was used for first-strand cDNA synthesis, primed with a 2:1 mix of oligo-dT and random hexamers. A synthetic immune receptor repertoire was used to assess amplification bias, and residual bias was removed computationally. The authors' analysis ran thus. Raw reads were preprocessed to remove errors, and CDR3 was defined according to IMGT conventions as the region from the conserved cysteine to phenylalanine. Clonality was computed as 1 minus the Shannon entropy, with the entropy normalized by log2 of the number of productive unique TCRs. Whether each scalp clone was CD4 or CD8 was inferred by checking scalp TCRbeta sequences against the CD4 and CD8 repertoires from sorted blood. TCRdb took over this immuneACCESS table, retaining in-frame rearrangements with V and J assigned. Such tables are incomplete; in checked studies, under half of the missing clones stem from an unresolved V gene, and the remainder is unexplained. Clone size and the V and J calls come from that table; the DNA yielded D and trimming. Here the sample has about 120,000 clones; around three fifths occur a single time. In total, the top ten clones hold approximately 3.6% of the sample.

The germline V gene (reference sequence) yields MNHEY for CDR1 and SMNVEV for CDR2. CDR3 length: 13 amino acids, cysteine to phenylalanine. Of all the DNA, just the CDR3 is kept, 39 bases in frame from base 1. Trimming takes 5 bases from V and 1 base from J, and the germline ends sit 8 bases apart. With respect to this clone: There is no known antigen for this receptor. No base qualities exist here, and no much larger clone lies one base off it.

The paper as a whole reports these results and caveats: Compared with normal scalp, lesional scalp had higher clonality and more expanded CD8+ clones, particularly in alopecia totalis/universalis, a pattern that suggests antigenic drive. Shared TCR sequences between patients were less evident than in mice, which may be partly attributable to HLA diversity in the patient population. During tofacitinib treatment, many expanded lesional clones remained in scalp and blood, and this persistence may partly explain relapse after treatment is stopped. Tofacitinib significantly decreased scalp clonality and the number of expanded CD8+ clones among the top 100 scalp clones. Unlike mouse skin, where gammadelta T cells dominate, normal human skin contains resident alphabeta T cells that get sequenced too, which complicates analysis of the scalp TCR repertoire. Because the treated cohort was small and had only one nonresponder, larger studies are needed to examine links between baseline CD8+ expansion and response.

The sample consisted of CD4+ T cells sorted from blood, taken at week 24, from a patient treated with tofacitinib. This receptor was identified in a human donor with alopecia areata. The chain is made from TRBV27 and TRBJ2-5; the D gene cannot be resolved reliably. The CDR3 protein is CASSTNLQETQYF. The sequenced DNA: TGTGCCAGCAGTACTAATCTCCAAGAGACCCAGTACTTC.